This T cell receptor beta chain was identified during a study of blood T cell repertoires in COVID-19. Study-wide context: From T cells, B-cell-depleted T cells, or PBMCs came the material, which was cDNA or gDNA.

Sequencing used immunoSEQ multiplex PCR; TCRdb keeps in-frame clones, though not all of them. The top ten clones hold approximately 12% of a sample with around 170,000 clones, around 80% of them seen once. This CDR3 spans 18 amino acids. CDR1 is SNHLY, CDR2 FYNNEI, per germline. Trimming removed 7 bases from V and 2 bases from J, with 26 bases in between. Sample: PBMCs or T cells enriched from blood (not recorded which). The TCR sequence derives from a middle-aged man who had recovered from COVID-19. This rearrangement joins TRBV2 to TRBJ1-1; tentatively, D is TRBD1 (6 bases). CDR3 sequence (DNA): TGTGCCAGCACCTTACCATATTTGGGGGCAGGGGCAAACACTGAAGCTTTCTTT. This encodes CASTLPYLGAGANTEAFF.